What follows are 21 T cell receptor beta chains derived from one specimen sequenced in a study of blood T cells in healthy people across ages. Next came a second PCR, run for about 7 to 12 cycles, which used a sample-barcoded 5' primer along with a J-beta primer mix. TCRdb used MiXCR to reprocess the 5' RACE reads, holding one entry per CDR3 protein. The sample lists some 750,000 distinct CDR3 sequences, 20% to 25% occurring once. Sequenced: blood. The origin of the receptors is a man in his 70s in good health.

This clonotype occurred a few times. The chain is built from TRBV29-1 and TRBJ2-1; D might be TRBD1 (6 bases). Germline V CDR1 and CDR2: SQVTM, ANQGSEA. The CDR3 is 12 amino acids. The V gene lost 7 bases and the J gene lost 5 bases, with 12 bases spanning the gap. The CDR3 loop is CSATGQHNEQFF. CDR3 in DNA: TGCAGCGCAACGGGACAACACAATGAGCAGTTCTTC.

The rearrangement joins TRBV19 to TRBJ1-1; D might be TRBD1 (5 bases). The V end was cut by 4 bases, the J end by 5 bases, with 17 bases between. The CDR3 loop spans 15 amino acids. Germline loops: CDR1 LNHDA, CDR2 SQIVND (reference sequence). The CDR3 DNA reads TGTGCCAGTAGTAAAGTCGTAGGGGTGGAGACTGAAGCTTTCTTT. Protein: CASSKVVGVETEAFF.

The chain links TRBV6-6 to TRBJ2-1; the D is unclear. The CDR3 totals 14 residues. Germline V lookup: CDR1 MNHNY, CDR2 SVGAGI (reference sequence). V lost 6 bases and J 2 bases, leaving 11 bases between the germline ends. The CDR3 DNA sequence: TGTGCCAGCAGGTATCAAACCACCTACAATGAGCAGTTCTTC. Translation gives CASRYQTTYNEQFF.

This clonotype was found a few times. The chain combines TRBV5-1 with TRBJ2-1; 10 bases align to TRBD1. The CDR3 has 15 amino acids. Germline trimming cut 3 bases from V and 7 bases from J; bases unmatched to any gene: 7. CDR1 and CDR2 (germline): SGHRS, YFSETQ. CDR3 bases: TGCGCCAGCAGCTGGCAGGACAGGGGGAATAATGAGCAGTTCTTC. It is translated as CASSWQDRGNNEQFF.

The chain recombines TRBV5-5 with TRBJ2-7; 8 positions match TRBD1. Unmatched junction bases numbered 9, after V lost 2 bases and J lost 5 bases. The germline CDR1 and CDR2 sequences are SGHKS and YYEKEE (reference sequence). This CDR3 spans 15 amino acids. The CDR3 DNA is TGTGCCAGCAGCTTTTATAGGACAGGGATCGACGAGCAGTACTTC. Translation: CASSFYRTGIDEQYF. Based on the CDR3 plus reference TRBV5-5 and TRBJ2-7, the full variable domain is DAGVTQSPTHLIKTRGQQVTLRCSPISGHKSVSWYQQVLGQGPQFIFQYYEKEERGRGNFPDRFSARQFPNYSSELNVNALLLGDSALYLCASSFYRTGIDEQYFGPGTRLTVT.

This clonotype appeared a few times. The gene calls are TRBV20-1 and TRBJ2-3; tentative D call: TRBD1 (5 bases). This CDR3 comprises 15 residues. With 6 bases removed from V and 4 bases from J, the gap between germline ends came to 20 bases. CDR1 and CDR2 from the germline V gene are DFQATT and SNEGSKA (reference sequence). CDR3 coding DNA: TGCAGTGCCAAGGAGCTTCAGGGCGCCGCAGATACGCAGTATTTT. This gives the protein CSAKELQGAADTQYF.

The V call is TRBV9, the J call TRBJ2-3, with 9 bases that match TRBD1. Germline-derived CDR1 and CDR2 are SGDLS and YYNGEE. CDR3 length: 13 residues. Unmatched junction bases numbered 9, after V lost 3 bases and J lost 13 bases. The CDR3 DNA is TGTGCCAGCAGCGGCGGCCCGACAGGGGGAAAGTATTTT. It encodes CASSGGPTGGKYF.

This clonotype has just a few counts. The chain employs TRBV19 and TRBJ1-6; D gene uncertain. CDR3 length equals 16 residues. The germline V gene has CDR1 LNHDA and CDR2 SQIVND (reference sequence). Deletions cut 3 bases from V and 0 bases from J, with 9 bases between. The CDR3 DNA follows: TGTGCCAGTAGTATTGGCTATAGCTCCTATAATTCACCCCTCCACTTT. Translated: CASSIGYSSYNSPLHF. Full variable domain (missing parts from reference TRBV19 and TRBJ1-6): DGGITQSPKYLFRKEGQNVTLSCEQNLNHDAMYWYRQDPGQGLRLIYYSQIVNDFQKGDIAEGYSVSREKKESFPLTVTSAQKNPTAFYLCASSIGYSSYNSPLHFGNGTRLTVT.

The rearrangement joins TRBV24-1 to TRBJ2-1, with D perhaps given as TRBD1 or TRBD2 (5 bases each). Judging by the DNA end, TRBJ2-5 fits better; the J call may be wrong. This CDR3 is built from 15 residues. Germline V gives CDR1 KGHDR, CDR2 SFDVKD. CDR3 sequence reads: CATSDAETPGGTQYF. The CDR3 DNA follows: TGTGCCACCAGTGACGCCGAGACCCCTGGGGGGACCCAGTACTTC.

V gene TRBV11-3 combines with J gene TRBJ2-3; D may be TRBD1 (6 bases). V was trimmed by 4 bases and J by 1 base, leaving 9 bases between them. The CDR3 runs to 14 residues. Germline V gives CDR1 SGHNT, CDR2 YENEEA. CDR3 in amino acids: CASSYRDGTDTQYF. The CDR3 DNA follows: TGTGCCAGCAGCTACAGGGACGGCACAGATACGCAGTATTTT. Using reference TRBV11-3 and TRBJ2-3 for the parts outside the CDR3, the full variable domain is EAGVVQSPRYKIIEKKQPVAFWCNPISGHNTLYWYLQNLGQGPELLIRYENEEAVDDSQLPKDRFSAERLKGVDSTLKIQPAELGDSAVYLCASSYRDGTDTQYFGPGTRLTVL.

In this sample, this clonotype turned up a few times. The genes are TRBV6-4 and TRBJ2-1; D possibly corresponds to TRBD1 (6 bases). The CDR3 loop spans 14 amino acids. Germline V gene sequence: CDR1 MRHNA, CDR2 SNTAGT. With 5 bases removed from V and 8 bases from J, the gap between germline ends came to 16 bases. CDR3 amino acids: CASSTDRTTDEQFF. CDR3 bases: TGTGCCAGCAGTACCGACAGGACCACAGATGAGCAGTTCTTC.

This rearrangement joins TRBV12-3 or TRBV12-4 to TRBJ1-2; maybe TRBD1 (5 bases). V was cut by 6 bases and J by 4 bases, with 18 bases left in between. The CDR3 totals 15 residues. CDR3 in amino acids: CASSPQGGQSYGYTF. CDR3 nucleotides: TGTGCCAGCAGCCCTCAGGGCGGACAAAGCTATGGCTACACCTTC.

This clonotype turned up a few times. The chain joins TRBV12-3 or TRBV12-4 to TRBJ2-7, with TRBD1 as a possible D gene (6 bases). The DNA end lines up better with TRBJ2-1; the J call may be wrong. The CDR3 runs 14 residues. The CDR3 sequence: CASSSKSRGFEQFF. CDR3 in DNA: TGTGCCAGCAGTTCCAAGTCAAGGGGGTTTGAGCAGTTCTTC.

Only a few counts were recorded for this clonotype. The V call is TRBV18, the J call TRBJ2-2, with TRBD2 matching 9 bases. This CDR3 is built from 13 residues. CDR1 KGHSH and CDR2 LQKENI come from the germline V gene. J was trimmed by 10 bases and V by 3 bases; bases with no gene match: 3. DNA for the CDR3: TGTGCCAGCTCACCGGGACTAGCATCGGAGCTGTTTTTT. It encodes CASSPGLASELFF.

In this sample, this clonotype turned up a few times. The rearrangement joins TRBV3-1 to TRBJ2-1; 9 nucleotides align to TRBD2. Germline CDR1 is LGHDT and CDR2 is YNNKEL (reference sequence). The trim removed 5 bases at V and 4 bases at J, leaving 9 bases unmatched. There are 16 residues in the CDR3. The CDR3 spells CASSADLAGPYNEQFF. DNA for the CDR3: TGTGCCAGCAGCGCCGACCTAGCGGGGCCTTACAATGAGCAGTTCTTC.

The V gene is TRBV24-1, the J gene TRBJ2-7, with D perhaps TRBD1 (6 bases). The J call may not be correct, given that the DNA end is closer to TRBJ2-1. Germline V gives CDR1 KGHDR, CDR2 SFDVKD. This CDR3 region has 17 residues. For the CDR3, the DNA is TGTGCCACCAGTGATTCACTAAAACCCGACAGGCGCAATGAGCAGTTCTTC. Encoded protein: CATSDSLKPDRRNEQFF.

The rearrangement joins TRBV29-1 to TRBJ1-5; tentative D call: TRBD1 (5 bases). Germline CDR1 is SQVTM and CDR2 is ANQGSEA. This CDR3 spans 15 amino acids. V lost 6 bases and J lost 0, with 15 bases in between. CDR3 sequence: CSVLETVGSNQPQHF. CDR3 nucleotides: TGCAGCGTCCTCGAGACAGTCGGTAGCAATCAGCCCCAGCATTTT.

This clonotype was detected a few times. This CDR3 reads CASSLGARGQVNYGYTF. The CDR3 bases are TGCGCCAGCAGCTTGGGGGCCAGGGGGCAAGTTAACTATGGCTACACCTTC. The V call is TRBV5-1, the J call TRBJ1-2; 8 positions agree with TRBD1. V gave up 0 bases and J gave up 1 base; unmatched junction bases: 8. The CDR3 runs 17 residues. CDR1 and CDR2 (germline): SGHRS, YFSETQ. Full variable domain (rest looked up from reference TRBV5-1 and TRBJ1-2): KAGVTQTPRYLIKTRGQQVTLSCSPISGHRSVSWYQQTPGQGLQFLFEYFSETQRNKGNFPGRFSGRQFSNSRSEMNVSTLELGDSALYLCASSLGARGQVNYGYTFGSGTRLTVV.

The chain links TRBV5-1 to TRBJ2-3; a possible D gene is TRBD1 (6 bases). Trimming removed 0 bases at V and 8 bases at J, with 16 bases between. The germline gives CDR1 SGHRS, CDR2 YFSETQ. The CDR3 runs 15 residues. CDR3 DNA: TGCGCCAGCAGCTTGGTAGCGCAGGGGTCAGCTACGCAGTATTTT. Amino acids: CASSLVAQGSATQYF. The variable domain in full, completed from reference TRBV5-1 and TRBJ2-3, reads KAGVTQTPRYLIKTRGQQVTLSCSPISGHRSVSWYQQTPGQGLQFLFEYFSETQRNKGNFPGRFSGRQFSNSRSEMNVSTLELGDSALYLCASSLVAQGSATQYFGPGTRLTVL.

This clonotype was picked up a small number of times. The rearrangement uses TRBV4-1 and TRBJ1-3; unclear D gene. V shed 4 bases and J shed 2 bases, with 15 bases lying between them. Per the germline V gene, CDR1 is MGHRA and CDR2 is YSYEKL. The CDR3 extends over 16 amino acids. Here the CDR3 reads CASSPTEGGAGNTIYF. In DNA, the CDR3 is TGCGCCAGCAGCCCGACCGAGGGTGGTGCTGGAAACACCATATATTTT.

This clonotype was picked up a small number of times. The gene calls are TRBV19 and TRBJ2-5; D unresolved. The CDR3 length is 15 residues. CDR1 is LNHDA, CDR2 SQIVND, per germline (reference sequence). Between the trimmed V and J ends, which lost 1 base and 5 bases, there was a span of 14 bases. This chain's CDR3 is CASSIAVGFGETQYF. CDR3 coding DNA: TGTGCCAGTAGTATAGCTGTGGGTTTCGGGGAGACCCAGTACTTC. Using reference TRBV19 and TRBJ2-5 for the parts outside the CDR3, the full variable domain is DGGITQSPKYLFRKEGQNVTLSCEQNLNHDAMYWYRQDPGQGLRLIYYSQIVNDFQKGDIAEGYSVSREKKESFPLTVTSAQKNPTAFYLCASSIAVGFGETQYFGPGTRLLVL.